A single sample is the source of the 27 T cell receptor beta chains below, sequenced in a study of T-cell memory formation after mild COVID-19. One entry per CDR3 protein, called by TCRdb with MiXCR from the 5' RACE reads. Here the sample spans 350,000 or so distinct CDR3 sequences, roughly 13% being singletons. The specimen sequenced was PBMCs or a T cell subset sorted from them (not recorded which). These receptors were obtained from a man aged 18 to 30 who had mild COVID-19 (a few samples of this study predate the infection). Cell type and time point are not known.

J is TRBJ1-1 and V is TRBV27; D gene uncertain. V lost 4 bases, J lost 5 bases, and 11 bases lay in between. In germline, CDR1 is MNHEY, CDR2 SMNVEV (reference sequence). The CDR3 length is 13 residues. For the CDR3, the DNA is TGTGCCAGCAGTTGGGTCGGGAGGACTGAAGCTTTCTTT. Protein: CASSWVGRTEAFF.

This sequence joins TRBV6-5 and TRBJ2-6, with D tentatively TRBD1 or TRBD2 (5 bases each). The CDR3 runs 18 residues. The germline CDR1 and CDR2 sequences are MNHEY and SVGAGI. V was shortened by 6 bases and J by 0 bases, with 18 bases between the two germline ends. CDR3 protein: CASRSTSGRHSGANVLTF. The CDR3 DNA follows: TGTGCCAGCAGATCAACATCGGGACGGCACTCTGGGGCCAACGTCCTGACTTTC.

V gene TRBV4-2 combines with J gene TRBJ2-7; no definite D call. The CDR3 is 14 amino acids. CDR1 is LGHNA, CDR2 YNFKEQ, per germline. Trimming removed 0 bases from V and 0 bases from J, with 6 bases in between. The CDR3 reads CASSQDVGSYEQYF. Here the CDR3 DNA reads TGTGCCAGCAGCCAAGATGTGGGCTCCTACGAGCAGTACTTC.

The genes are TRBV5-1 and TRBJ2-2; D perhaps matches TRBD2 (7 bases). The CDR3 spans 14 residues. Trimming stripped 5 bases from V and 3 bases from J, with 11 bases between. Germline CDR1 and CDR2: SGHRS and YFSETQ. CDR3 sequence (DNA): TGCGCCAGCAGTGGCGGGGGCTACACCGGGGAGCTGTTTTTT. Its protein product is CASSGGGYTGELFF.

This clonotype showed up just a few times. The CDR3 DNA sequence: TGCAGTGCTAAACAGGACGAGCAGTACTTC. Its protein product is CSAKQDEQYF. The rearrangement uses TRBV20-1 and TRBJ2-7; possibly TRBD1 for D (5 bases). Trimming cost V 4 bases and J 5 bases, with 6 bases left between them. CDR3 length equals 10 residues. Germline CDR1 DFQATT, CDR2 SNEGSKA (reference sequence).

Many counts were recorded for this clonotype. The chain is built from TRBV7-2 and TRBJ2-2, with 8 bases fitting TRBD1. This CDR3 spans 15 amino acids. Per germline, CDR1 SGHTA and CDR2 FQGNSA. V lost 6 bases and J lost 1; bases outside the gene matches: 4. CDR3 amino acids: CASRTGTGNTGELFF. For the CDR3, the DNA is TGTGCCAGCAGGACCGGGACAGGGAACACCGGGGAGCTGTTTTTT.

This clonotype was picked up a small number of times. The chain combines TRBV2 with TRBJ1-2; D might be TRBD1 (6 bases). The CDR3 covers 15 residues. Germline V lookup: CDR1 SNHLY, CDR2 FYNNEI. Trimming removed 2 bases from V and 4 bases from J, with 14 bases in between. CDR3 in amino acids: CASSENRAPLYGYTF. CDR3 DNA sequence: TGTGCCAGCAGTGAAAACAGGGCTCCCCTCTATGGCTACACCTTC.

J is TRBJ2-5 and V is TRBV6-6; D could derive from TRBD1 or TRBD2 (5 bases each). There are 11 residues in the CDR3. Trimming removed 6 bases from V and 5 bases from J, with 7 bases in between. CDR1 is MNHNY, CDR2 SVGAGI, per germline (reference sequence). The CDR3 spells CASRGPETQYF. CDR3 coding DNA: TGTGCCAGCAGGGGACCGGAGACCCAGTACTTC.

Only a few counts were recorded for this clonotype. The chain couples TRBV6-1 to TRBJ1-5, with D unresolved. CDR3 length: 17 amino acids. CDR1 and CDR2 (germline): MNHNS, SASEGT. Trimming cost V 6 bases and J 0 bases, with 18 bases left between them. CDR3 amino acids: CASRPRRPRHSNQPQHF. In DNA, the CDR3 is TGTGCCAGCAGACCACGGAGGCCACGCCATAGCAATCAGCCCCAGCATTTT.

This chain links TRBV20-1 with TRBJ2-4, with no clear D. The CDR3 extends over 15 amino acids. The ends were cut back, 6 bases at V and 0 bases at J, with 15 bases in the middle. Germline CDR1 DFQATT, CDR2 SNEGSKA (reference sequence). This CDR3 reads CSASSRTLAKNIQYF. The CDR3 nucleotides read TGCAGTGCGAGCTCTAGGACCCTAGCCAAAAACATTCAGTACTTC.

There are many counts of this clonotype. CDR3 in amino acids: CASSWGQRAYEQYF. The CDR3 nucleotides are TGTGCCAGCAGTTGGGGACAGAGAGCCTACGAGCAGTACTTC. V and J are TRBV7-9 and TRBJ2-7, with TRBD1 matching over 7 bases. Germline assignment: CDR1 SEHNR and CDR2 FQNEAQ (reference sequence). CDR3 length: 14 residues. J lost 2 bases, V lost 6 bases, and 7 bases had no gene match.

This clonotype was detected ten times or more. The chain employs TRBV6-5 and TRBJ2-3, with D possibly matching TRBD1 (6 bases). The CDR3 contains 13 residues. V was trimmed by 10 bases and J by 3 bases, leaving 14 bases between them. Germline V gene sequence: CDR1 MNHEY, CDR2 SVGAGI. The CDR3 region is CATWGPGTDTQYF. The CDR3 DNA reads as TGTGCCACCTGGGGGCCAGGGACAGATACGCAGTATTTT.

This clonotype was observed a few times. The rearrangement joins TRBV19 to TRBJ2-4; TRBD2 is a possible D gene (7 bases). CDR1 and CDR2 from the germline V gene are LNHDA and SQIVND (reference sequence). V gave up 6 bases and J gave up 7 bases, with 13 bases separating them. The CDR3 runs 13 residues. This chain's CDR3 is CASRPRGANIQYF. CDR3 sequence (DNA): TGTGCCAGTAGACCCCGGGGGGCCAACATTCAGTACTTC.

This clonotype was detected a few times. J is TRBJ2-3 and V is TRBV7-2, with 8 bases fitting TRBD2. CDR1 SGHTA and CDR2 FQGNSA come from the germline V gene. V shed 2 bases, J shed 2 bases, and the junction held 6 bases outside the gene matches. The CDR3 loop spans 16 amino acids. DNA for the CDR3: TGTGCCAGCAGCTTAAGGGCGGGGGGAGACACAGATACGCAGTATTTT. Translation gives CASSLRAGGDTDTQYF.

CDR3 sequence (DNA): TGCAGCGTTGAGGGGACAGGGGAACGGGGCTACACCTTC. Amino acid sequence: CSVEGTGERGYTF. This chain joins TRBV29-1 and TRBJ1-2; TRBD1 matches at 10 bases. The length of the CDR3 is 13 residues. Germline CDR1 and CDR2: SQVTM and ANQGSEA. V lost 3 bases to trimming and J lost 8 bases; unmatched junction nucleotides: 6.

This clonotype was counted between two and nine times. The genes are TRBV5-1 and TRBJ1-1; TRBD1 might be the D (6 bases). The ends were cut back, 2 bases at V and 2 bases at J, with 13 bases in the middle. Germline CDR1 SGHRS, CDR2 YFSETQ. The CDR3 extends over 15 amino acids. The CDR3 DNA reads as TGCGCCAGCAGCTTCGGGGGCGCCGGAAACACTGAAGCTTTCTTT. Protein: CASSFGGAGNTEAFF.

This clonotype was detected a few times. This sequence joins TRBV18 and TRBJ2-1, with 10 bases that match TRBD1. This CDR3 comprises 15 residues. CDR1 is KGHSH, CDR2 LQKENI, per germline. V gave up 4 bases and J gave up 4 bases; unmatched junction bases: 4. The chain's CDR3 is CASSQGQGVYNEQFF. The CDR3 DNA is TGTGCCAGCTCACAAGGACAGGGGGTGTACAATGAGCAGTTCTTC.

This clonotype was seen only a few times. V is TRBV5-1 and J is TRBJ1-1; 8 bases agree with TRBD1. The germline V gene encodes CDR1 SGHRS and CDR2 YFSETQ. V was clipped by 3 bases and J by 0 bases; unmatched bases: 22. The CDR3 has 21 amino acids. For the CDR3, the DNA is TGCGCCAGCAGCTCCACCCGCATTGCCCCGGGACAGGTTCCTATGAACACTGAAGCTTTCTTT. Translated: CASSSTRIAPGQVPMNTEAFF.

J is TRBJ2-3 and V is TRBV5-4; D is uncertain. V dropped 4 bases and J dropped 4 bases, with 19 bases sitting between them. The germline gives CDR1 SGHNT, CDR2 YYREEE (reference sequence). The CDR3 has 16 residues. The CDR3, as DNA: TGTGCCAGCAGCGCCGGTTCGCGTGGAACCTCAGATACGCAGTATTTT. This sequence encodes CASSAGSRGTSDTQYF.

This clonotype was detected a few times. V is TRBV11-2 and J is TRBJ2-1; TRBD1 agrees at 7 bases. The CDR3 is 15 amino acids. Losses at the gene ends were 2 bases for V and 4 bases for J; bases not matched to a gene: 5. Germline CDR1 and CDR2: SGHAT and FQNNGV. CDR3 region: CASSLNAQGYNEQFF. In nucleotides, the CDR3 is TGTGCCAGCAGCTTAAATGCACAGGGGTACAATGAGCAGTTCTTC.

The V call is TRBV6-1, the J call TRBJ2-7; 9 nucleotides agree with TRBD1. CDR3 size: 15 residues. Germline lookup yields CDR1 MNHNS and CDR2 SASEGT. Trimming at V came to 4 bases and at J to 1 base, leaving 5 bases not matched to a gene. This CDR3 reads CASSAPGTGSYEQYV. For the CDR3, the DNA is TGTGCCAGCAGTGCCCCCGGGACAGGGTCCTACGAGCAGTACGTC.

The J gene is TRBJ1-5, the V gene TRBV5-1; 7 bases line up with TRBD1. This CDR3 comprises 13 residues. V shed 4 bases and J 7 bases; nucleotides not matched to a gene: 5. Germline lookup yields CDR1 SGHRS and CDR2 YFSETQ. The CDR3 loop is CASSTGQNQPQHF. The CDR3, as DNA: TGCGCCAGCAGCACGGGACAGAACCAGCCCCAGCATTTT.

This clonotype showed up just a few times. The chain combines TRBV2 with TRBJ2-7; 10 nucleotides agree with TRBD2. Germline V CDR1 and CDR2: SNHLY, FYNNEI. CDR3 length equals 13 residues. J gave up 3 bases and V 6 bases, and 2 bases lay outside the gene matches. Written as DNA, the CDR3 is TGTGCCAGCAGGGGGACTAGCGACTACGAGCAGTACGTC. Translating gives CASRGTSDYEQYV.

Only one count was recorded for this clonotype. This sequence joins TRBV12-3 or TRBV12-4 and TRBJ2-3, with D possibly matching TRBD2 (5 bases). This CDR3 spans 12 amino acids. Trimming shortened V by 6 bases and J by 7 bases, and 11 bases separated the two germline ends. The CDR3 coding sequence is TGTGCCAGCAGCCCGGAGGCATATACGCAGTATTTT. Its protein product is CASSPEAYTQYF.

In its sample, this clonotype was seen once. This CDR3 fails to terminate in the conserved phenylalanine or tryptophan, so it likely reflects a read error. The DNA is omitted, as the CDR3 cannot be located on it reliably, and the CDR3 follows TCRdb's listing. This chain links TRBV5-5 with TRBJ1-2; the table's TRBD1 call for D was not verified on the DNA. The length of the CDR3 is 14 amino acids, counting both ends. Germline CDR1 is SGHKS and CDR2 is YYEKEE (reference sequence). The CDR3 loop reads CASSLRVQGMFGFN.

The table lists this clonotype with many counts. V and J are TRBV20-1 and TRBJ2-7, with a weak D call TRBD2 (7 bases). CDR1 is DFQATT and CDR2 is SNEGSKA in the germline V gene (reference sequence). This CDR3 region has 14 residues. V lost 0 bases, J lost 3 bases, and 12 bases lay in between. The CDR3 DNA reads as TGCAGTGCTAGAGATGGGGGGGCCCACTACGAGCAGTACTTC. Translation gives CSARDGGAHYEQYF.

There are many counts of this clonotype. The J gene is TRBJ2-3, the V gene TRBV28; TRBD2 matches 8 bases. CDR1 is MDHEN, CDR2 SYDVKM, per germline. CDR3 size: 14 residues. Trimming removed 6 bases from V and 7 bases from J; junction bases left unmatched: 9. Written as DNA, the CDR3 is TGTGCCAGCAGCCTAGGCGCGGGGGGCTATACGCAGTATTTT. Encoded protein: CASSLGAGGYTQYF.